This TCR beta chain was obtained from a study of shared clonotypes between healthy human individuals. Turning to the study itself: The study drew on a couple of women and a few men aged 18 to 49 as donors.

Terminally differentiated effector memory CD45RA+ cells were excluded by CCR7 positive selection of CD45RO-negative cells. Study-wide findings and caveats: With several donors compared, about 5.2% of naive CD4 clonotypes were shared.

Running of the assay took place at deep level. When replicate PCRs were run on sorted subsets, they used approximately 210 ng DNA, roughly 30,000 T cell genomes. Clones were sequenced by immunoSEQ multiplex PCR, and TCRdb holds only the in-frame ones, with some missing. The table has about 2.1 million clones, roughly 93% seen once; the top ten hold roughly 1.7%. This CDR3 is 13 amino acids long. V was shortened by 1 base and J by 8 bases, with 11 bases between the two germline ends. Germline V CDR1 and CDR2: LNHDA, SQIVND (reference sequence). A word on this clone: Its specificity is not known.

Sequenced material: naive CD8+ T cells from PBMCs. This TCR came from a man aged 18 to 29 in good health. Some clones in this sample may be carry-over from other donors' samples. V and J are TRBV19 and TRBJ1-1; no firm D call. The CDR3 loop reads CASSIVVSVEAFF. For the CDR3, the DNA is TGTGCCAGTAGTATAGTGGTAAGTGTCGAAGCTTTCTTT.